This T cell receptor (beta chain) was sequenced in a study of beta chain features in type 1 diabetes. Overall study findings and caveats: Moderately but significantly shorter TCRB CDR3s were found in Type 1 diabetes patients in all four CD4+ subsets.

Remarks on this clone: What it recognizes is unknown.

Trimming at V came to 5 bases and at J to 4 bases, leaving 3 bases not matched to a gene. The CDR3 totals 14 residues. The germline V gene encodes CDR1 SGHDT and CDR2 YYEEEE. The investigators reverse transcribed all of the isolated RNA, so they sequenced expressed TCRB transcripts. The protocol was immunoSEQ multiplex PCR, while the TCRdb copy is restricted to in-frame clones and leaves out a portion. The repertoire holds about 240,000 clones, with around 13% as singletons. The sequenced sample was naive CD4+ T cells from blood. The TCR comes from a man aged 25-40 years with type 1 diabetes. This rearrangement joins TRBV5-6 to TRBJ2-1, with 10 bases lining up with TRBD1. DNA of the CDR3: TGTGCCAGCAGTCGGGACAGGGGTTACAATGAGCAGTTCTTC. This encodes CASSRDRGYNEQFF.